The 16 T cell receptor beta chains listed next were all sequenced from one sample in a study of vaccination and CD4 T cells after COVID-19. An Oncomine TCR Beta short-read assay was used to sequence the DNA from cultured CD4+ T cells. One entry per CDR3 protein, called by TCRdb with MiXCR from the PCR reads. This table holds some 22,000 distinct CDR3 sequences, approximately 59% found once. Their target antigens are unknown. The treatment was: approximately 11-day PBMC culture with coronavirus spike peptide pools or control peptides (ViraFEST assay). The specimen was CD4+ T cells from blood, cultured in vitro. Source of these receptors: a human donor who had recovered from COVID-19.

V and J are TRBV28 and TRBJ1-2; TRBD1 matches 7 bases. The trim removed 7 bases at V and 1 base at J, leaving 9 bases unmatched. Germline-derived CDR1 and CDR2 are MDHEN and SYDVKM. CDR3 size: 15 residues. The CDR3 DNA reads as TGTGCCAGCACCCCAGGGGGGGGGCGTAACTATGGCTACACCTTC. This gives the protein CASTPGGGRNYGYTF.

CDR3 DNA: TGCAGTGCTAGATTAATTACAGCGGGGCCCCAAGAGACCCAGTACTTC. This translates into CSARLITAGPQETQYF. The V call is TRBV20-1, the J call TRBJ2-5; 7 nucleotides align to TRBD2. The CDR3 sequence is 16 residues long. The V gene's germline CDR1 is DFQATT and CDR2 SNEGSKA (reference sequence). J lost 1 base, V lost 2 bases, and 10 bases had no gene match.

The J gene is TRBJ2-5, the V gene TRBV9; no clear D gene. This CDR3 has 12 residues. CDR1 SGDLS and CDR2 YYNGEE come from the germline V gene. Trimming took 0 bases from V and 4 from J, leaving 4 bases between them. The CDR3 region is CASSVAGETQYF. CDR3 nucleotides: TGTGCCAGCAGCGTAGCAGGAGAGACCCAGTACTTC.

The rearrangement uses TRBV7-9 and TRBJ1-2; D is uncertain. Looked up from germline, CDR1 is SEHNR and CDR2 is FQNEAQ (reference sequence). The length of the CDR3 is 12 residues. V shed 2 bases and J shed 7 bases, with 8 bases lying between them. The chain's CDR3 is CASSLYPSGYTF. DNA of the CDR3: TGTGCCAGCAGCTTATATCCATCTGGCTACACCTTC.

This chain uses TRBV9 with TRBJ2-3; D not certain. CDR3 length: 15 amino acids. V lost 0 bases to trimming and J lost 1 base, with 9 bases between them. From germline, CDR1 is SGDLS and CDR2 YYNGEE. As DNA, the CDR3 is TGTGCCAGCAGCGTAGTAGAAGGACGCACAGATACGCAGTATTTT. Encoded protein: CASSVVEGRTDTQYF.

The chain carries TRBV30 and TRBJ2-5; 7 bases are a match to TRBD2. In germline, CDR1 is GTSNPN, CDR2 SVGIG (reference sequence). The CDR3 covers 13 residues. The V segment lost 1 base and the J segment 4 bases; nucleotides outside the gene matches: 3. This CDR3 is CAWSGGEGETQYF. CDR3 DNA: TGTGCCTGGAGTGGGGGGGAGGGAGAGACCCAGTACTTC.

This clonotype was counted between two and nine times. The J gene is TRBJ2-7, the V gene TRBV7-2; a possible D gene is TRBD2 (5 bases). CDR1 and CDR2 (germline): SGHTA, FQGNSA. This CDR3 spans 12 amino acids. Trimming took 4 bases from V and 7 from J, leaving 11 bases between them. The CDR3 loop is CASSSTSREQYF. The CDR3 DNA reads TGTGCCAGCAGCTCTACTAGTCGAGAGCAGTACTTC.

This chain joins TRBV5-6 and TRBJ1-5; 9 bases line up with TRBD1. The trim removed 4 bases at V and 6 bases at J, leaving 2 bases unmatched. Per the germline V gene, CDR1 is SGHDT and CDR2 is YYEEEE. CDR3 size: 13 residues. The CDR3 region has the DNA TGTGCCAGCAGCACACAGGGGGCTCAGCCCCAGCATTTT. Translating gives CASSTQGAQPQHF.

This sequence joins TRBV12-3 or TRBV12-4 and TRBJ2-7; D is ambiguous. Trimming removed 4 bases from V and 1 base from J, with 5 bases in between. CDR3 length: 12 amino acids. The CDR3 here is CASSWASYEQYF. The DNA for the CDR3 is TGTGCCAGCAGTTGGGCTTCCTACGAGCAGTACTTC.

This sequence joins TRBV7-2 and TRBJ1-5; D remains unclear. This CDR3 has 16 amino acids. Germline V gene data show CDR1 as SGHTA and CDR2 as FQGNSA. V was trimmed by 0 bases and J by 6 bases, leaving 15 bases between them. CDR3 residues: CASSLARSGNGQPQHF. The CDR3 region has the DNA TGTGCCAGCAGCTTAGCGCGGTCGGGGAATGGTCAGCCCCAGCATTTT.

This clonotype was counted a single time. The chain uses TRBV6-5 and TRBJ2-3; unclear D gene. Germline V gene sequence: CDR1 MNHEY, CDR2 SVGAGI. The germline V and J ends were trimmed by 4 bases and 9 bases, with 11 bases remaining between them. CDR3 length: 12 residues. CDR3: CASSSGLTTQYF. The CDR3 nucleotides read TGTGCCAGCAGTTCGGGTCTTACCACGCAGTATTTT.

This clonotype occurred a few times. V usage is TRBV6-2 or TRBV6-3 and J usage is TRBJ1-5; D gene uncertain. The germline V gene has CDR1 MNHEY and CDR2 SVGEGT. V was clipped by 4 bases and J by 0 bases, with 13 bases between them. This CDR3 comprises 16 residues. In DNA, the CDR3 is TGTGCCAGCAGTTCAATCGGGATAGGTAGCAATCAGCCCCAGCATTTT. Protein sequence: CASSSIGIGSNQPQHF.

The chain is built from TRBV6-5 and TRBJ2-5; D is tentatively TRBD1 or TRBD2 (7 bases each). The CDR3 is made up of 15 amino acids. V was shortened by 0 bases and J by 5 bases, with 13 bases between the two germline ends. CDR1 is MNHEY, CDR2 SVGAGI, per germline. The CDR3 nucleotides are TGTGCCAGCAGTTACTCGTCCAGGGGGGGGGAGACCCAGTACTTC. This sequence encodes CASSYSSRGGETQYF.

This clonotype has more than one count but fewer than ten. V and J are TRBV6-2 or TRBV6-3 and TRBJ2-5, with a possible D match to TRBD2 (5 bases). The CDR3 is made up of 13 amino acids. Germline V gene lookup returns CDR1 MNHEY and CDR2 SVGEGT. V lost 6 bases and J lost 3, with 11 bases in between. CDR3 sequence reads: CASRDTRKETQYF. The CDR3 DNA reads TGTGCCAGCAGAGATACTAGAAAAGAGACCCAGTACTTC.

The gene calls are TRBV11-2 and TRBJ2-7, with D possibly being TRBD2 (5 bases). This CDR3 is built from 13 residues. Looked up from germline, CDR1 is SGHAT and CDR2 is FQNNGV. V lost 6 bases and J 2 bases, leaving 11 bases between the germline ends. The CDR3 spells CASRRDSTYEQYF. The CDR3 bases are TGTGCCAGCAGGAGGGATTCTACCTACGAGCAGTACTTC.

The V gene is TRBV11-2, the J gene TRBJ2-7; D is perhaps TRBD2 (6 bases). The CDR3 has 15 amino acids. V lost 1 base and J lost 1, with 11 bases in between. CDR1 and CDR2 (germline): SGHAT, FQNNGV. Here the CDR3 DNA reads TGTGCCAGCAGCTTAGTCGTCGGGGGATCCTACGAGCAGTACTTC. The encoded protein is CASSLVVGGSYEQYF.